Each of the 23 T cell receptor beta chains below was sequenced from the same sample in a study of shared clonotypes between healthy human individuals (dated by TCRdb to the early 2020s). To prepare the library, the immunoSEQ multiplex PCR assay was applied. TCRdb limited this immuneACCESS table to in-frame rearrangements with V and J called. A share of clones is missing; checked studies link under half to unresolved V genes, and the rest is unexplained. Counted in this sample were 95,000 to 120,000 clones; 68% of them appeared once. Around 24% of the sample is in the top ten clones. Sequencing used memory CD8+ T cells sorted from blood. This specimen's cell subset or site label, per the study, means: CD45RO+ cells pooled with CCR7-negative TemRA cells. These TCRs come from a woman aged 25-40 years in good health.

This chain connects TRBV7-6 to TRBJ2-3, with 9 nucleotides matching TRBD2. Unmatched junction bases numbered 9, after V lost 5 bases and J lost 6 bases. The CDR3 is 15 residues long. Germline V gives CDR1 SGHVS, CDR2 FNYEAQ. CDR3 sequence reads: CASSNIAGVLDTQYF. DNA for the CDR3: TGTGCCAGCAGCAATATAGCGGGAGTGTTGGATACGCAGTATTTT.

This clone was observed a single time. The V gene is TRBV7-9, the J gene TRBJ2-2; the D gene is possibly TRBD1 (6 bases). There are 13 residues in the CDR3. Germline CDR1 SEHNR, CDR2 FQNEAQ (reference sequence). V lost 6 bases and J lost 8, with 13 bases in between. The CDR3 protein is CASRSTGLGELFF. The CDR3 DNA is TGTGCCAGCAGGTCGACAGGTTTAGGGGAGCTGTTTTTT.

In its sample, this clone was seen a few times. This sequence joins TRBV10-2 and TRBJ2-7; no clear D. Trimming cost V 0 bases and J 2 bases, with 8 bases left between them. This CDR3 has 14 amino acids. Germline V gene data show CDR1 as WSHSY and CDR2 as SAAADI. For the CDR3, the DNA is TGCGCCAGCAGTGAGTCAGCGCAGACCTACGAGCAGTACTTC. Amino acid sequence: CASSESAQTYEQYF.

The chain uses TRBV7-9 and TRBJ2-1, with TRBD2 identical over 7 bases. V trimming: 5 bases; J trimming: 4 bases; junction bases outside the gene matches: 11. The CDR3 has 16 amino acids. CDR1 is SEHNR and CDR2 is FQNEAQ in the germline V gene (reference sequence). The CDR3 nucleotides are TGTGCCAGCAGCCCCCTCGGGGGGAGCCAGTACAATGAGCAGTTCTTC. Translation gives CASSPLGGSQYNEQFF.

V usage is TRBV27 and J usage is TRBJ2-7; D is possibly TRBD1 or TRBD2 (5 bases each). The CDR3 covers 15 residues. Germline V lookup: CDR1 MNHEY, CDR2 SMNVEV (reference sequence). The V end was cut by 6 bases, the J end by 0 bases, with 15 bases between. The CDR3 protein is CASRKDSGSSYEQYF. For the CDR3, the DNA is TGTGCCAGCAGAAAGGATTCAGGGAGCTCCTACGAGCAGTACTTC.

V usage is TRBV6-6 and J usage is TRBJ2-3, with a weak D call TRBD2 (6 bases). Germline CDR1 and CDR2: MNHNY and SVGAGI (reference sequence). The CDR3 sequence is 15 residues long. V gave up 6 bases and J gave up 1 base, with 14 bases separating them. The CDR3 nucleotides read TGTGCCAGCAGATCCGGAGGGCCTGGCACAGATACGCAGTATTTT. Protein product: CASRSGGPGTDTQYF.

This clone came up a few times. The rearrangement joins TRBV5-1 to TRBJ2-1, with 7 bases fitting TRBD1. J was trimmed by 5 bases and V by 3 bases; bases with no gene match: 8. Looked up from germline, CDR1 is SGHRS and CDR2 is YFSETQ. The CDR3 totals 15 residues. CDR3 loop: CASSYLVGQDNEQFF. CDR3 coding DNA: TGCGCCAGCAGCTACCTGGTCGGACAGGACAATGAGCAGTTCTTC. The full variable domain, rest sourced from reference TRBV5-1 and TRBJ2-1, is KAGVTQTPRYLIKTRGQQVTLSCSPISGHRSVSWYQQTPGQGLQFLFEYFSETQRNKGNFPGRFSGRQFSNSRSEMNVSTLELGDSALYLCASSYLVGQDNEQFFGPGTRLTVL.

The chain links TRBV28 to TRBJ2-1; D might be TRBD2 (5 bases). Per the germline V gene, CDR1 is MDHEN and CDR2 is SYDVKM. The CDR3 has 15 residues. V was pared by 5 bases and J by 3 bases, with 14 bases between. Written as DNA, the CDR3 is TGTGCCAGCAGTCCCGGAGGCGGGTACTACAATGAGCAGTTCTTC. Translation: CASSPGGGYYNEQFF.

V and J are TRBV7-9 and TRBJ2-7; D is unclear. V was shortened by 3 bases and J by 5 bases, with 8 bases between the two germline ends. CDR3 size: 12 residues. The germline V gene encodes CDR1 SEHNR and CDR2 FQNEAQ (reference sequence). The CDR3 sequence: CASSLFTDEQYF. DNA for the CDR3: TGTGCCAGCAGCTTGTTTACGGACGAGCAGTACTTC.

This clone was counted ten times or more. The chain uses TRBV6-1 and TRBJ2-5; 9 bases are a match to TRBD2. The CDR3 length is 15 residues. Germline V gene sequence: CDR1 MNHNS, CDR2 SASEGT. Trimming removed 0 bases from V and 5 bases from J; junction bases left unmatched: 4. CDR3 nucleotide sequence: TGTGCCAGCAGTGAAGCTAGCGGGAGTATGGAGACCCAGTACTTC. It yields the protein CASSEASGSMETQYF.

This rearrangement joins TRBV6-1 to TRBJ2-7; TRBD2 aligns across 10 bases. V shed 6 bases and J 7 bases; nucleotides not matched to a gene: 9. Per the germline V gene, CDR1 is MNHNS and CDR2 is SASEGT. The CDR3 contains 14 residues. The CDR3 loop is CASRSGRASFEQYF. DNA of the CDR3: TGTGCCAGCAGAAGCGGGAGGGCCTCTTTTGAGCAGTACTTC.

This clone occurred once. The V gene is TRBV7-2, the J gene TRBJ2-1; 8 bases match TRBD2. The CDR3 is made up of 17 amino acids. Germline trimming cut 0 bases from V and 0 bases from J; bases unmatched to any gene: 4. Germline CDR1 is SGHTA and CDR2 is FQGNSA. Here the CDR3 reads CASSLALGLVSYNEQFF. CDR3 nucleotides: TGTGCCAGCAGCTTAGCGCTGGGACTAGTCTCCTACAATGAGCAGTTCTTC.

The genes are TRBV6-4 and TRBJ1-5; D gene unclear. With 3 bases removed from V and 1 base from J, the gap between germline ends came to 4 bases. Germline V CDR1 and CDR2: MRHNA, SNTAGT. This CDR3 has 13 amino acids. CDR3 sequence: CASSEMSNQPQHF. For the CDR3, the DNA is TGTGCCAGCAGTGAGATGAGCAATCAGCCCCAGCATTTT.

This clone has ten or more counts. J is TRBJ2-7 and V is TRBV4-1, with a possible D match to TRBD1 (5 bases). The length of the CDR3 is 15 residues. With 0 bases removed from V and 2 bases from J, the gap between germline ends came to 11 bases. Looked up from germline, CDR1 is MGHRA and CDR2 is YSYEKL. CDR3 DNA: TGCGCCAGCAGCCAAGATAGGGGCGGACCCTACGAGCAGTACTTC. It yields the protein CASSQDRGGPYEQYF.

The chain combines TRBV9 with TRBJ2-7; D might be TRBD1 (5 bases). Trimming cost V 4 bases and J 0 bases, with 20 bases left between them. Germline loops: CDR1 SGDLS, CDR2 YYNGEE. The CDR3 is 17 amino acids. CDR3 amino acids: CASSPPLQGMSSYEQYF. In DNA, the CDR3 is TGTGCCAGCAGCCCCCCCCTCCAGGGCATGAGCTCCTACGAGCAGTACTTC.

The chain joins TRBV30 to TRBJ1-1; D uncertain. Trimming left V 2 bases short and J 0 bases short, with 7 bases between. The CDR3 has 13 amino acids. Germline CDR1 reads GTSNPN; CDR2 reads SVGIG (reference sequence). CDR3 sequence: CAWSLGVNTEAFF. DNA for the CDR3: TGTGCCTGGAGTTTAGGTGTGAACACTGAAGCTTTCTTT.

This clone counts as medium-sized. The chain is built from TRBV6-6 and TRBJ2-1; 10 bases are shared with TRBD2. Trimming removed 2 bases from V and 7 bases from J; junction bases left unmatched: 2. The CDR3 has 14 residues. The V gene's germline CDR1 is MNHNY and CDR2 SVGAGI (reference sequence). The CDR3 DNA sequence: TGTGCCAGCAGTTACGAGACTAGCGGGAATGAGCAGTTCTTC. This translates into CASSYETSGNEQFF.

The chain has TRBV10-2 and TRBJ2-2; D possibly matches TRBD1 or TRBD2 (6 bases each). From germline, CDR1 is WSHSY and CDR2 SAAADI. CDR3 length: 16 residues. Trimming cost V 10 bases and J 2 bases, with 20 bases left between them. The CDR3 nucleotides read TGCGCCACTAGGAAGGGGGGAACCCAAAACACCGGGGAGCTGTTTTTT. This translates into CATRKGGTQNTGELFF.

The chain has TRBV5-8 and TRBJ2-7, with D tentatively TRBD2 (6 bases). V was shortened by 3 bases and J by 7 bases, with 11 bases between the two germline ends. The CDR3 is 12 residues long. The germline V gene encodes CDR1 SGHTS and CDR2 YDEGEE. CDR3 nucleotide sequence: TGTGCCAGCAGCTGGGACTTTCGGGAGCAGTACTTC. Amino acid sequence: CASSWDFREQYF.

Comment on this clone: Compared with germline, one end of the junction differs, possibly owing to a read error. The genes are TRBV6-5 and TRBJ2-7, with 10 positions matching TRBD2. CDR1 is MNHEY, CDR2 SVGAGI, per germline. This CDR3 has 15 residues. DNA of the CDR3: TGTGCCAGCAGTGACTCTAGCGGGAGCTCCTACGAGCAGTACTTC. Protein sequence: CASSDSSGSSYEQYF.

This clone was recorded at least ten times. This chain joins TRBV5-4 and TRBJ2-3; no firm D call. Germline V gives CDR1 SGHNT, CDR2 YYREEE (reference sequence). Trimming stripped 4 bases from V and 2 bases from J, with 8 bases between. CDR3 length: 13 amino acids. The CDR3 region has the DNA TGTGCCAGCAGCCCCCCCGACACAGATACGCAGTATTTT. Translation gives CASSPPDTDTQYF.

This clone was found many times. V and J are TRBV9 and TRBJ2-1; 10 bases fit TRBD2. The germline CDR1 and CDR2 sequences are SGDLS and YYNGEE. The CDR3 runs 16 residues. V shed 3 bases, J shed 3 bases, and the junction held 6 bases outside the gene matches. The CDR3 loop is CASSATGTSVYNEQFF. The DNA for the CDR3 is TGTGCCAGCAGCGCAACCGGGACTAGCGTCTACAATGAGCAGTTCTTC.

The V and J genes are TRBV7-9 and TRBJ2-3; no reliable D call. CDR1 and CDR2 (germline): SEHNR, FQNEAQ (reference sequence). The CDR3 is 14 amino acids. V was shortened by 1 base and J by 5 bases, with 10 bases between the two germline ends. CDR3 nucleotides: TGTGCCAGCAGCTTAGTATCAAGAATAGATACGCAGTATTTT. Encoded protein: CASSLVSRIDTQYF.